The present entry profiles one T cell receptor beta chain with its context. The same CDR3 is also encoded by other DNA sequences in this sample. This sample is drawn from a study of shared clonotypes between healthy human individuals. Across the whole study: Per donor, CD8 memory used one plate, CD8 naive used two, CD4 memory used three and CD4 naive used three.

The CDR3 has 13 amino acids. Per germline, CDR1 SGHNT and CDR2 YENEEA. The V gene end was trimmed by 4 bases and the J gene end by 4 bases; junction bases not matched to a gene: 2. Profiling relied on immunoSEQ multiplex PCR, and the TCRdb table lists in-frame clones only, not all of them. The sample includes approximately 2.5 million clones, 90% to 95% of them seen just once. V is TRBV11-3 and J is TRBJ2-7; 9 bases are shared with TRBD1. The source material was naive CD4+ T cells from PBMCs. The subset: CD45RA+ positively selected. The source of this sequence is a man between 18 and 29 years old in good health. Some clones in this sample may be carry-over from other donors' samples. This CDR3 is CASSSQGAYEQYF. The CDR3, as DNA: TGTGCCAGCAGCTCACAGGGGGCGTACGAGCAGTACTTC.